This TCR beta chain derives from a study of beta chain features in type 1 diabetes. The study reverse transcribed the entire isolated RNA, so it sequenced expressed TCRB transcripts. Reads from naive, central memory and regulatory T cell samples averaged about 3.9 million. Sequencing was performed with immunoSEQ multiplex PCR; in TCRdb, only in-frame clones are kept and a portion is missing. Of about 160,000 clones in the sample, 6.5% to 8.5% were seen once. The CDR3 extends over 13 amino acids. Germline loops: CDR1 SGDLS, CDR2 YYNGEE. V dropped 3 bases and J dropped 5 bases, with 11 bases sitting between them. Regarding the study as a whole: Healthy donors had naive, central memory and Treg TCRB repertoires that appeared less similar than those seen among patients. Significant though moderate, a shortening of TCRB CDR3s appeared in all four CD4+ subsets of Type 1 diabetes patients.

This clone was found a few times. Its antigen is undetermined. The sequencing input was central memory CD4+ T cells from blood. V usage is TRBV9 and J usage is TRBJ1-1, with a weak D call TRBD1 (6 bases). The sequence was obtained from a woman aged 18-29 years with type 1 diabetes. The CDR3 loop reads CASSGAGVTEAFF. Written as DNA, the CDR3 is TGTGCCAGCAGCGGGGCAGGGGTTACTGAAGCTTTCTTT.